A selection of T cell receptor beta chains follows, all from one sample in a study of blood T cells in healthy people across ages. In TCRdb, the 5' RACE reads were re-called with MiXCR into one record per CDR3 protein. Of about 1.1 million distinct CDR3 sequences in the sample, roughly two fifths are singletons; the top ten hold over 10%. The specimen sequenced was blood. The receptors here all came from a man between 18 and 29 years old in good health. CDR3s include the opening cysteine and the closing phenylalanine or tryptophan. The D gene is left open where the match is weak. Only part of the rows carry a size: once, few, many, or a class if the clone is expanded.

V	D	size	J	DNA	CDR3
TRBV20-1	NA	few	TRBJ1-5	TGCAGTGCTATAGGAGGGGTGCTTCAGCCCCAGCATTTT	CSAIGGVLQPQHF
TRBV12-3/TRBV12-4	NA	NA	TRBJ1-2	TGTGCCGGCAATTCTTACAGCGATCGCTACACCTTC	CAGNSYSDRYTF
TRBV2	NA	NA	TRBJ2-3	TGTGCCGGCATGAAGCTAGCGAGCACAGATACGCAGTATTTT	CAGMKLASTDTQYF
TRBV5-1	NA	NA	TRBJ1-1	TGCGCCAGCAGCTTCGACAGGCTAGGTGACGAAGCTTTCTTT	CASSFDRLGDEAFF
TRBV4-2	NA	few	TRBJ1-2	TGTGCCAGCAGCCAAGAAAGGGGCAGTGGATATGGCTACACCTTC	CASSQERGSGYGYTF
TRBV20-1	TRBD1	NA	TRBJ1-1	TGCAGTGCTAGGGACAGGGGGGAGAACACTGAAGCTTTCTTT	CSARDRGENTEAFF
TRBV28	NA	NA	TRBJ1-2	TGTGTCAGCAGTTTAGTATTGGGGCAGAACTATGGCTACACCTTC	CVSSLVLGQNYGYTF
TRBV4-3	TRBD1	NA	TRBJ1-2	TGCGCCAGCAGCCAAGATGGCACAGGGGTGTGGGGCTACACCTTC	CASSQDGTGVWGYTF
TRBV6-1	NA	NA	TRBJ2-3	TGTGCCAGCAGTGGGGACATGGGAGCCACAGATACGCAGTATTTT	CASSGDMGATDTQYF
TRBV3-1	NA	NA	TRBJ1-2	TGTGCCAGCAGCCCTCTCCCGGAAGCTGGCTACACCTTC	CASSPLPEAGYTF
TRBV6-1	NA	NA	TRBJ1-1	TGTGCCAGCAGCAGTACAAAGAACACTGAAGCTTTCTTT	CASSSTKNTEAFF
TRBV20-1	NA	NA	TRBJ1-5	TGCAGTGCTAGAGAGGAGTGGGGCGAGTATCAGCCCCAGCATTTT	CSAREEWGEYQPQHF
TRBV20-1	NA	few	TRBJ1-5	TGCAGTGCTAGTGGGGAGTATAGCAATCAGCCCCAGCATTTT	CSASGEYSNQPQHF
TRBV12-3/TRBV12-4	NA	NA	TRBJ2-7	TGTGCCAGCGGGCGACGGGAAAAGGGCTGCGAGCAGTACTTC	CASGRREKGCEQYF
TRBV20-1	NA	NA	TRBJ1-2	TGCAGTGCTAGCGGGGACACCCCACGAGATGGCTACACCTTC	CSASGDTPRDGYTF
TRBV9	NA	NA	TRBJ1-1	TGTGCCAGCAGCGTAGCAGGCCTTAGCACTGAAGCTTTCTTT	CASSVAGLSTEAFF
TRBV6-2/TRBV6-3	NA	few	TRBJ1-1	TGTGCCAGCCTGGCGCGGCCCAAGAACACTGAAGCTTTCTTT	CASLARPKNTEAFF
TRBV5-1	NA	NA	TRBJ2-7	TGCGCCAGCAGCTTGGCCGGGCAGGGAGGTTCCTACAATGAGCAGTACTTC	CASSLAGQGGSYNEQYF
TRBV6-5	NA	few	TRBJ1-4	TGTGCCAGCAGTTACGGGATGGGGGAAGGAAAACTGTTTTTT	CASSYGMGEGKLFF
TRBV20-1	NA	NA	TRBJ2-1	TGCAGTGCCCCTTTATGGAGGGCGGATGAGCAGTTCTTC	CSAPLWRADEQFF
TRBV7-2	TRBD1	few	TRBJ2-5	TGTGCCAGCAAGGGGGCCGAAGTACAAGAGACCCAGTACTTC	CASKGAEVQETQYF
TRBV2	NA	NA	TRBJ2-2	TGTGCCAGCAGTGAACAGGAGGGGATGACCGGGGAGCTGTTTTTT	CASSEQEGMTGELFF